The subject of this entry is one TCR beta chain. There is no known antigen for this receptor. Per-nucleotide qualities are absent, and no much larger clonotype sits a single base away. The CDR3 runs 12 residues from the cysteine to the phenylalanine. Solely the CDR3 DNA is kept, with 36 bases framed from the first base. Trimming at the junction amounts to 0 bases on V and 6 bases on J, and the germline ends lie 8 bases apart. CDR1 and CDR2 (SQVTM, ANQGSEA) derive from the germline V gene. This entry is derived from a study of blood T cells in healthy people across ages (dated by TCRdb to about 2015). For the study in its entirety: Template switching captured roughly one uniquely barcoded TCR beta cDNA molecule per two T cells in model experiments. Donors were grouped into four age groups: young (average 16 years), middle-aged (around 39), aged (about 60) and long-lived (about 89). The study analyzed two additional independent replicas of 1 million unique cDNA reads from the same blood draw for two donors, one aged 18 to 30 and one aged 80 or older. The study measured age-related changes in TCR beta repertoire diversity using deep sequencing normalized with unique cDNA molecular identifiers.

Receptor libraries were prepared by 5' RACE. The run used an Illumina HiSeq 2500. A second PCR of roughly 6 to 12 cycles was run with a J-beta primer mix and a sample-barcoded 5' primer. Each TCR beta cDNA molecule received a unique molecular identifier from a template-switch 5' adaptor carrying 12 random nucleotides. Each sample yielded at least 3 million CDR3-containing paired-end reads. First-strand cDNA synthesis was performed from all RNA using the Mint cDNA synthesis kit, with priming by a TRBC-specific oligonucleotide. Following uracil-DNA glycosylase treatment, a first 18-cycle PCR with universal primers M1SS and BC2_uni_R was performed on all cDNA. Per the authors' processing: For normalization, 1 million high-quality reads, each with a distinct molecular identifier, were randomly selected from each sample. Instead of being binned into consensus sequences, reads that shared molecular identifiers were thrown out. MiTCR, set to a Q25 quality threshold and the strictest error-elimination algorithm, was used for CDR3 identification, clonotype clustering and error correction. Lower-bound total TCR beta diversity was estimated with a nonparametric unseen species model using Euler transformation. In-frame beta chains were kept once TCRdb had trimmed the public reads at Q25 with fastp and called clones with MiXCR. Records with the same CDR3 protein are collapsed into one entry carrying the most frequent genes and DNA. For this entry, the V and J calls and clone size follow TCRdb and not the study's own pipeline. The sample has 800,000 to 950,000 distinct CDR3 sequences on record, 29% of them singletons. The top ten hold more than 8.5% of the sample.

The roughly 39 donors, aged roughly 6 to 95 years, were systemically healthy Caucasian individuals from Russia. About 10 milliliters of peripheral blood were collected from each donor into EDTA-treated Vacutainer tubes. Ficoll-Paque density-gradient centrifugation was used to isolate PBMCs, with at least 7 million obtained per sample. Total RNA was extracted from PBMCs with Trizol reagent, with at least 5.5 micrograms obtained per sample. Naive CD45RAhigh/CD27high T cell percentages were measured by flow cytometry on a PBMC aliquot from every donor. Findings and caveats that apply to the study as a whole: Compared with the aged group, the long-lived group had more naive CD4+ T cells, fewer expanded clones and increased TCR diversity, suggesting age selection. There was a strong correlation between observed TCR beta diversity and the percentage of naive T cells measured by flow cytometry. Estimates of total diversity from one million sequenced T cells were regarded as lower bounds and underestimates. Bulk unsorted PBMC profiling prevented conclusive comparison of naive and antigen-experienced compartments. Donor CMV infection status was unknown, potentially confounding age-related changes in expanded clonotypes. Observed TCR beta diversity per million T cells fell roughly linearly with age, and a significant reduction was already apparent by age around 36.

The sample was also linked to a second study, of T cells of mothers and their children. The second investigation adds: Nine systemically healthy Caucasian individuals served as donors, namely three mothers together with their six children. cDNA synthesis consumed the entire amount of extracted RNA, loaded at approximately 1.4 ug RNA in each 15 ul reaction. In the second PCR, the M1S primer introduced both the sample barcodes and 2-4 random nucleotides. Over 10 million TCR beta CDR3 reads came from each mother, compared with some 3.1 million reads from each child. In both related and unrelated pairs, thymic selection shapes the output of TCR recombination in a similar way, with inherited differences having only a minor effect. Normalized repertoire overlap in related mother-child pairs was always slightly higher than in unrelated mother-child pairs, but the difference was never significant. No persistent microchimeric T cell clones were detected, at a sensitivity of 90 to 100 clones per million clonotypes. In the study, deep NGS was used to compare the TCR beta repertoires of mothers and children, and features distinguishing related mother-child pairs from unrelated individuals were sought. Mothers averaged approximately 40 +/- 4 years of age and children averaged around 10 +/- 4 years. After adapter ligation with NEBNext reagents, the libraries were sequenced on Illumina HiSeq 2000 with 100+100 nt paired-end reads. To avoid cross-contamination, the mother libraries and the child libraries were prepared a month apart and sequenced in separate runs. Between roughly 500,000 and 2,300,000 distinct TCR beta clonotypes were identified per donor. Naive TCR beta clonotypes were estimated from low-frequency clonotypes matched to each donor's FACS-determined naive share, without sorting.

The sequenced material came from blood. The clonotype originates from a middle-aged woman in good health. This chain joins TRBV29-1 to TRBJ1-1; the D gene is unclear. The sequenced DNA: TGCAGCGTTGAAGATCCGGGATCTGAAGCTTTCTTT. Its translation is CSVEDPGSEAFF.